The clone carrying this T cell receptor beta chain was observed once. Its specificity is not known. The data originate from a study of cytomegalovirus exposure and HLA in healthy donors. Findings and caveats of the study: Some highly shared sequence variants likely arose as a pipeline artifact.

From germline, CDR1 is MNHEY and CDR2 SMNVEV (reference sequence). With V trimmed by 3 bases and J by 2 bases, 6 bases remained unmatched. The CDR3 extends over 17 amino acids. It was with 60 Vbeta and 13 Jbeta primers that the PCR ran. Only in-frame clones appear in the TCRdb table, and some are missing; sequencing was by immunoSEQ multiplex PCR. The sample lists about 250,000 clones, 72% occurring once. There were likely unrecorded immune exposures, though donors were nominally healthy when sampled. This chain links TRBV27 with TRBJ2-3; 12 bases are shared with TRBD2. Specimen: PBMCs. This clonotype originated in a female donor in good health and CMV-seronegative. Here the CDR3 DNA reads TGTGCCAGCAGTTTTGGTCTAGCGGGAGGGCCCACAGATACGCAGTATTTT. Translation: CASSFGLAGGPTDTQYF.